This entry is about one TCR beta chain. This specimen comes from a study of blood T cell repertoires in COVID-19. Background on the study: COVID-19 samples collected from the United States, Italy and Spain covered acute and convalescent phases. The cDNA or gDNA used as material had been derived from T cells, B-cell-depleted T cells, or PBMCs.

Trimming at V came to 4 bases and at J to 1 base, leaving 9 bases not matched to a gene. This CDR3 region has 17 residues. Germline V gene sequence: CDR1 SEHNR, CDR2 FQNEAQ (reference sequence). The study drew participants aged roughly 18 to 89 years from some 25 US areas. Clinical history reported by participants formed the basis on which cohorts were assigned. This table comes from immunoSEQ multiplex PCR, and its TCRdb copy is limited to in-frame clones, with some not included. The data hold roughly 290,000 clones, with around 89% observed a single time. The chain is built from TRBV7-9 and TRBJ2-3; 9 bases fit TRBD2. Sequencing input: PBMCs or T cells enriched from blood (not recorded which). This TCR was sampled from a woman aged 18 to 35 with acute COVID-19. CDR3 DNA: TGTGCCAGCAGCTATCTTAGCGGGAGAAGGGGCACAGATACGCAGTATTTT. It translates to CASSYLSGRRGTDTQYF. The full variable domain, rest sourced from reference TRBV7-9 and TRBJ2-3, is DTGVSQNPRHKITKRGQNVTFRCDPISEHNRLYWYRQTLGQGPEFLTYFQNEAQLEKSRLLSDRFSAERPKGSFSTLEIQRTEQGDSAMYLCASSYLSGRRGTDTQYFGPGTRLTVL.